These 30 T cell receptor beta chains originate from one sample sequenced in a study of T-cell reconstitution after alpha-beta-depleted transplantation in children. Unique molecular identifiers were incorporated when the TCRbeta library was constructed. TCRdb passed the PCR reads through MiXCR, listing each CDR3 protein once. The sample yields around 960,000 distinct CDR3 sequences, about 30% seen once. Here the sequenced sample was PBMCs, mostly from graft donor cells, taken 360 days after TCRalphabeta/CD19-depleted stem cell transplant. These receptors came from a boy under two years old who had a stem cell transplant for SCID, so the T cells may come from the graft donor.

This chain links TRBV4-2 with TRBJ2-5, with TRBD1 matching 7 bases. The V and J ends lost 3 bases and 2 bases, in that order; junction bases with no gene match: 12. Germline values: CDR1 LGHNA, CDR2 YNFKEQ. CDR3 size: 17 residues. The CDR3 reads CASSHRTGPEEQETQYF. Written as DNA, the CDR3 is TGTGCCAGCAGCCACCGGACAGGCCCAGAAGAACAAGAGACCCAGTACTTC.

The chain links TRBV5-1 to TRBJ2-7; D assignment may be TRBD1 or TRBD2 (5 bases each). Germline V gives CDR1 SGHRS, CDR2 YFSETQ. Trimming cost V 4 bases and J 1 base, with 21 bases left between them. CDR3 length equals 17 residues. CDR3 sequence: CASSPQHRDGDSYEQYF. The CDR3 nucleotides read TGCGCCAGCAGCCCCCAACACCGGGACGGCGATTCCTACGAGCAGTACTTC.

The chain combines TRBV18 with TRBJ1-2; tentatively, D is TRBD1 (6 bases). Trimming took 2 bases from V and 6 from J, leaving 19 bases between them. CDR3 length: 16 amino acids. Looked up from germline, CDR1 is KGHSH and CDR2 is LQKENI. In DNA form, the CDR3 reads TGTGCCAGCTCACCAGGTTCGGGGGCGCATAGGAATGGCTACACCTTC. Its translation: CASSPGSGAHRNGYTF.

CDR3 sequence reads: CASSQRTGGLEGYTF. Written as DNA, the CDR3 is TGTGCCAGCAGTCAACGGACAGGGGGCCTGGAAGGCTACACCTTC. The chain joins TRBV27 to TRBJ1-2; 11 positions agree with TRBD1. The CDR3 runs 15 residues. Looked up from germline, CDR1 is MNHEY and CDR2 is SMNVEV (reference sequence). After removal of 5 bases from V and 8 bases from J, the junction contained 10 bases not matched to a gene.

The chain recombines TRBV20-1 with TRBJ1-2; D gene unclear. This CDR3 spans 14 amino acids. Germline assignment: CDR1 DFQATT and CDR2 SNEGSKA (reference sequence). V was cut by 6 bases and J by 6 bases, with 20 bases left in between. For the CDR3, the DNA is TGCAGTGCCTCACTAATTTGGAAAGGGCATGGCTACACCTTC. This gives the protein CSASLIWKGHGYTF.

This chain connects TRBV7-8 to TRBJ2-2, with D possibly matching TRBD2 (6 bases). The V end was cut by 1 base, the J end by 6 bases, with 15 bases between. The CDR3 extends over 16 amino acids. Germline CDR1 and CDR2: SGHVS and FQNEAQ. In DNA, the CDR3 is TGTGCCAGCAGCTTAGGCGCGGGACCCAGCTCCGGGGAGCTGTTTTTT. This translates into CASSLGAGPSSGELFF.

The rearrangement joins TRBV14 to TRBJ2-3, with D perhaps matching TRBD2 (6 bases). Trimming shortened V by 0 bases and J by 2 bases, and 9 bases separated the two germline ends. CDR3 length: 15 residues. Germline lookup yields CDR1 SGHDN and CDR2 FVKESK. The CDR3 loop reads CASSQEGGTTDTQYF. Here the CDR3 DNA reads TGTGCCAGCAGCCAAGAGGGCGGGACCACAGATACGCAGTATTTT.

This clonotype was seen more than once but under ten times. This sequence joins TRBV12-3 or TRBV12-4 and TRBJ2-7, with D possibly TRBD2 on 5 matching bases. With 7 bases removed from V and 7 bases from J, the gap between germline ends came to 20 bases. This CDR3 contains 14 residues. CDR3 sequence (DNA): TGTGCCAGCACCTCGTCCCGGGCCACGGGGGAGCAGTACTTC. Translation gives CASTSSRATGEQYF.

This clonotype was seen a handful of times. The chain recombines TRBV4-2 with TRBJ2-1, with D tentatively TRBD1 (6 bases). This CDR3 has 13 amino acids. Trimming left V 2 bases short and J 8 bases short, with 10 bases between. Germline V gives CDR1 LGHNA, CDR2 YNFKEQ. The CDR3 coding sequence is TGTGCCAGCAGCCAAATCGCAGGGGATGAGCAGTTCTTC. It translates to CASSQIAGDEQFF.

This clonotype was seen more than once but under ten times. As DNA, the CDR3 is TGTGCCAGCTACCCCCGGGACGGGCCAGGAGATAATCAGCCCCAGCATTTT. It is translated as CASYPRDGPGDNQPQHF. The gene calls are TRBV6-1 and TRBJ1-5; weak D call: TRBD1 (5 bases). This CDR3 contains 17 residues. Trimming took off 8 bases at V and 4 bases at J, with 24 bases between the two ends. The germline V gene has CDR1 MNHNS and CDR2 SASEGT.

This sequence joins TRBV29-1 and TRBJ1-1, with 11 positions matching TRBD1. V dropped 5 bases and J dropped 0; count of bases not matched to a gene: 5. The CDR3 spans 15 residues. CDR1 and CDR2 from the germline V gene are SQVTM and ANQGSEA. This CDR3 is CSVIRDRGLNTEAFF. DNA for the CDR3: TGCAGCGTTATCCGGGACAGGGGGTTGAACACTGAAGCTTTCTTT.

V is TRBV24-1 and J is TRBJ2-3, with D perhaps TRBD2 (5 bases). Germline V gene data show CDR1 as KGHDR and CDR2 as SFDVKD. The ends were cut back, 3 bases at V and 4 bases at J, with 19 bases in the middle. The CDR3 runs 17 residues. The CDR3 here is CATSDHPYGVVADTQYF. CDR3 nucleotides: TGTGCCACCAGTGATCACCCGTACGGGGTCGTCGCAGATACGCAGTATTTT.

The rearrangement uses TRBV7-6 and TRBJ2-1, with D perhaps TRBD1 (6 bases). The CDR3 sequence is 16 residues long. Per the germline V gene, CDR1 is SGHVS and CDR2 is FNYEAQ. V shed 0 bases and J shed 7 bases, with 16 bases lying between them. CDR3 nucleotides: TGTGCCAGCAGCTTAGCGGGGGCTTTGGGGTCGAATGAGCAGTTCTTC. Residues: CASSLAGALGSNEQFF.

The chain couples TRBV3-1 to TRBJ2-7, with D unclear. The CDR3 spans 14 residues. V gave up 0 bases and J gave up 3 bases, with 9 bases separating them. The germline V gene has CDR1 LGHDT and CDR2 YNNKEL (reference sequence). The CDR3 sequence: CASSQEWSSYEQYF. CDR3 bases: TGTGCCAGCAGCCAAGAGTGGTCTAGCTACGAGCAGTACTTC.

The chain carries TRBV20-1 and TRBJ2-7; TRBD1 matches 7 bases. The V and J ends lost 3 bases and 4 bases, in that order; junction bases with no gene match: 15. Germline CDR1 and CDR2: DFQATT and SNEGSKA (reference sequence). The CDR3 covers 16 residues. The DNA for the CDR3 is TGCAGTGCTAGGAAAGCCCGGGACAGCCGTCCTTACGAGCAGTACTTC. Its translation is CSARKARDSRPYEQYF.

The chain couples TRBV15 to TRBJ2-5; D is undetermined. The V end lost 3 bases, the J end lost 5 bases, and 13 bases lay between the germline ends. The germline V gene encodes CDR1 LNHNV and CDR2 YYDKDF (reference sequence). The CDR3 has 14 residues. The DNA of the CDR3 is TGTGCCACCAGCAGCGTCTCCATTCTGGAGACCCAGTACTTC. Translated: CATSSVSILETQYF.

The CDR3 region is CASRGTGAGYEQYF. As DNA, the CDR3 is TGTGCCAGCAGGGGGACAGGGGCAGGGTACGAGCAGTACTTC. The genes are TRBV27 and TRBJ2-7, with 10 positions matching TRBD1. Germline V gene sequence: CDR1 MNHEY, CDR2 SMNVEV (reference sequence). V shed 6 bases, J shed 4 bases, and the junction held 6 bases outside the gene matches. This CDR3 region has 14 residues.

V usage is TRBV12-3 or TRBV12-4 and J usage is TRBJ1-4; D perhaps matches TRBD1 (5 bases). The CDR3 extends over 13 amino acids. The ends were cut back, 5 bases at V and 6 bases at J, with 10 bases in the middle. The CDR3 spells CASSRGSDEKLFF. DNA of the CDR3: TGTGCCAGCAGTCGGGGGTCAGATGAAAAACTGTTTTTT.

This clonotype was picked up many times. The rearrangement joins TRBV27 to TRBJ2-1; 7 bases line up with TRBD1. The V gene's germline CDR1 is MNHEY and CDR2 SMNVEV (reference sequence). The CDR3 length is 15 residues. Germline trimming cut 5 bases from V and 2 bases from J; bases unmatched to any gene: 6. The CDR3 loop reads CASSLGQVPYNEQFF. CDR3 DNA: TGTGCCAGCAGTCTAGGACAGGTTCCCTACAATGAGCAGTTCTTC.

This sequence joins TRBV6-2 or TRBV6-3 and TRBJ2-5; D is perhaps TRBD2 (6 bases). Germline CDR1 reads MNHEY; CDR2 reads SVGEGT. CDR3 length equals 17 residues. Between the trimmed V and J ends, which lost 0 bases and 1 base, there was a span of 15 bases. The CDR3 loop is CASSYSKRGAFQETQYF. The CDR3 nucleotides are TGTGCCAGCAGTTACTCGAAGCGCGGGGCCTTCCAAGAGACCCAGTACTTC.

This chain's CDR3 is CAISAQLAGVSYEQYF. The CDR3, as DNA: TGTGCCATCAGCGCCCAACTAGCGGGGGTCTCCTACGAGCAGTACTTC. The chain has TRBV10-3 and TRBJ2-7; 11 bases match TRBD2. CDR1 is ENHRY, CDR2 SYGVKD, per germline. Trimming removed 6 bases from V and 0 bases from J; junction bases left unmatched: 7. The length of the CDR3 is 16 residues.

The genes are TRBV4-2 and TRBJ2-1; 9 bases are shared with TRBD1. Germline-derived CDR1 and CDR2 are LGHNA and YNFKEQ. The CDR3 is made up of 15 amino acids. V was pared by 0 bases and J by 7 bases, with 4 bases of the junction left unmatched. CDR3 sequence (DNA): TGTGCCAGCAGCCAAGATAAGGACAGGGGTAATGAGCAGTTCTTC. It codes for CASSQDKDRGNEQFF.

This chain's CDR3 is CASSHWTGSIEKLFF. The CDR3 DNA sequence: TGTGCCAGCAGCCACTGGACAGGGTCAATTGAAAAACTGTTTTTT. The genes are TRBV7-6 and TRBJ1-4; 8 bases align to TRBD1. The CDR3 runs to 15 residues. Germline CDR1 SGHVS, CDR2 FNYEAQ. The junction had 9 bases not matched to a gene; V was cut back by 5 bases and J by 7 bases.

V usage is TRBV28 and J usage is TRBJ2-3; a possible D gene is TRBD1 (6 bases). This CDR3 comprises 15 residues. V dropped 1 base and J dropped 5 bases, with 13 bases sitting between them. Germline CDR1 and CDR2: MDHEN and SYDVKM. This chain's CDR3 is CASSLSQGIGDTQYF. The DNA for the CDR3 is TGTGCCAGCAGTTTATCCCAGGGGATCGGAGATACGCAGTATTTT.

In this sample, this clonotype turned up a few times. The chain carries TRBV27 and TRBJ2-4; maybe TRBD2 (7 bases). CDR1 MNHEY and CDR2 SMNVEV come from the germline V gene (reference sequence). CDR3 length: 15 residues. V lost 4 bases, J lost 1 base, and 11 bases lay in between. The CDR3 coding sequence is TGTGCCAGCAGTTGGGCGGGGGCTGCCAAAAACATTCAGTACTTC. Translation: CASSWAGAAKNIQYF.

The CDR3 loop reads CASSFKLANTEAFF. The DNA of the CDR3 is TGTGCCAGCAGTTTTAAGCTGGCGAACACTGAAGCTTTCTTT. This rearrangement joins TRBV12-3 or TRBV12-4 to TRBJ1-1; D uncertain. Trimming removed 3 bases at V and 1 base at J, with 9 bases between. CDR3 size: 14 residues.

V gene TRBV4-1 combines with J gene TRBJ2-1; D is ambiguous. Trimming removed 0 bases from V and 4 bases from J, with 7 bases in between. Germline lookup yields CDR1 MGHRA and CDR2 YSYEKL. The CDR3 extends over 14 amino acids. CDR3 DNA: TGCGCCAGCAGCCAAGACACTTATTACAATGAGCAGTTCTTC. Translation gives CASSQDTYYNEQFF.

Points on this clonotype: One junction end does not reproduce the germline sequence, and a read error may be involved. V usage is TRBV7-2 and J usage is TRBJ2-5; D may be TRBD1 (5 bases). CDR3 length: 12 residues. Germline CDR1 and CDR2: SGHTA and FQGNSA. CDR3 nucleotide sequence: TGTGCCAGCAGCCGGACACCAGAGGCCCAGTACTTC. This gives the protein CASSRTPEAQYF.

This clonotype was observed a handful of times. The chain has TRBV11-2 and TRBJ1-2; D may be TRBD1 (5 bases). The V end lost 5 bases, the J end lost 8 bases, and 15 bases lay between the germline ends. CDR3 size: 13 residues. Germline CDR1 reads SGHAT; CDR2 reads FQNNGV. CDR3 loop: CASSTRESGGYTF. The CDR3 DNA follows: TGTGCCAGCAGCACCAGGGAGTCGGGCGGCTACACCTTC.

The rearrangement joins TRBV10-3 to TRBJ1-2; D is unresolved. This CDR3 region has 14 residues. The germline V gene has CDR1 ENHRY and CDR2 SYGVKD. Trimming left V 4 bases short and J 4 bases short, with 13 bases between. The CDR3 is CAISVENMGYGYTF. In nucleotides, the CDR3 is TGTGCCATCAGTGTGGAGAACATGGGCTATGGCTACACCTTC.